The T cell receptor beta chain described here comes from a study of T-cell reconstitution after alpha-beta-depleted transplantation in children. Study observations and caveats: Expanded clones from the graft, numbering several hundred, reportedly supplied alpha-beta T cells about two months after transplant. Newly produced T cells mostly provided counts and TCRbeta diversity after one year, as hyperexpanded clones declined. Some patients' high day-60 TCRbeta diversity was attributed to recipient cells surviving conditioning.

This CDR3 has 17 residues. Looked up from germline, CDR1 is MNHEY and CDR2 is SVGAGI. V shed 4 bases and J shed 0 bases, with 18 bases lying between them. TCRbeta library preparation incorporated unique molecular identifiers. TCRdb reprocessed the PCR reads with MiXCR, giving one entry per CDR3 protein. The sample holds some 460,000 distinct CDR3 sequences; around 16% are singletons and the top ten take over 25%. This clonotype has just a few counts. Its antigen is unidentified. The sequence came from a boy younger than two who had a stem cell transplant for Wiskott-Aldrich syndrome, so the T cells may come from the graft donor. Sequencing used PBMCs, mostly from graft donor cells, obtained 360 days after TCRalphabeta/CD19-depleted stem cell transplant. The V call is TRBV6-5, the J call TRBJ1-1; D unresolved. The CDR3 protein is CASSSFKGMSMNTEAFF. CDR3 DNA: TGTGCCAGCAGTTCTTTTAAGGGAATGTCGATGAACACTGAAGCTTTCTTT.